The clone carrying this T cell receptor (beta chain) was observed at least ten times. The data belong to a study of T cells in Graves' hyperthyroidism and ophthalmopathy. RNA transcripts served as the template for amplifying TCR beta CDR3 regions. Using the HTBI primer set, a first-round RT-PCR was run on the TCR CDR3. One entry per CDR3 protein results from TCRdb running MiXCR on the multiplex PCR reads. The repertoire consists of a few hundred thousand distinct CDR3 sequences, with around 16% occurring once and the leading ten covering roughly 8%. The specimen sequenced was blood. The receptor was isolated from a woman aged 18-29 years with Graves' hyperthyroidism.

The CDR3 sequence is CAWAGNYGYTF. CDR3 nucleotide sequence: TGTGCCTGGGCAGGGAACTATGGCTACACCTTC. The chain has TRBV30 and TRBJ1-2; a possible D gene is TRBD1 (5 bases). The CDR3 has 11 amino acids. V lost 5 bases and J 2 bases, leaving 6 bases between the germline ends. CDR1 is GTSNPN, CDR2 SVGIG, per germline (reference sequence).